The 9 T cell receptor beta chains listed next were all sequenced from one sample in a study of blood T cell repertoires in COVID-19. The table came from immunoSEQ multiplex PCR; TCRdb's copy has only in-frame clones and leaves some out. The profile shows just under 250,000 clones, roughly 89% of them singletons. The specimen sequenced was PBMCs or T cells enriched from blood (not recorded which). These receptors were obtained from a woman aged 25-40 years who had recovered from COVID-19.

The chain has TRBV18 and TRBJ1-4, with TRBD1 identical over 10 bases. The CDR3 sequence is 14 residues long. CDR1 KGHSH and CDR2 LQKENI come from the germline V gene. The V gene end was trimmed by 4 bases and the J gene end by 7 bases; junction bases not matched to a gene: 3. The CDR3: CASSQTGGSEKLFF. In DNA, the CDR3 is TGTGCCAGCTCACAGACAGGGGGCAGTGAAAAACTGTTTTTT.

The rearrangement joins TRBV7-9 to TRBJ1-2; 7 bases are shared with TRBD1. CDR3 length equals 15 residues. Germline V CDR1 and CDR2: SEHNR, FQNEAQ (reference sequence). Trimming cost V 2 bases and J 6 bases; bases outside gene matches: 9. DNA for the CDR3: TGTGCCAGCAGCTTAAGGTGGCAGGGGGAGGATGGCTACACCTTC. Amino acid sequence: CASSLRWQGEDGYTF.

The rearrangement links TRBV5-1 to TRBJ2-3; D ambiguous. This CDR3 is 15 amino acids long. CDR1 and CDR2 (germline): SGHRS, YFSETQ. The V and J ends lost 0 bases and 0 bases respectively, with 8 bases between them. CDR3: CASSLAADSTDTQYF. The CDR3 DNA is TGCGCCAGCAGCTTGGCGGCGGATAGCACAGATACGCAGTATTTT.

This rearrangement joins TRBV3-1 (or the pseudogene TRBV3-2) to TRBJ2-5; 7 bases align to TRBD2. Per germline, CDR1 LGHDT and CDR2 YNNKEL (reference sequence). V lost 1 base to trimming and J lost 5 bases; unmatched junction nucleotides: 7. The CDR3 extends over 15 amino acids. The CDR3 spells CASSQGGTGGETQYF. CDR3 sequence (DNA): TGTGCCAGCAGCCAAGGAGGGACGGGGGGTGAGACCCAGTACTTC.

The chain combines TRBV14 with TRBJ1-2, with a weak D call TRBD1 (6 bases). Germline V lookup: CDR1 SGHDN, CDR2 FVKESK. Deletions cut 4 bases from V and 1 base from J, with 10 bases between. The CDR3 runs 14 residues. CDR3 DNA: TGTGCCAGCAGCCCGCAGGGGAATAACTATGGCTACACCTTC. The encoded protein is CASSPQGNNYGYTF.

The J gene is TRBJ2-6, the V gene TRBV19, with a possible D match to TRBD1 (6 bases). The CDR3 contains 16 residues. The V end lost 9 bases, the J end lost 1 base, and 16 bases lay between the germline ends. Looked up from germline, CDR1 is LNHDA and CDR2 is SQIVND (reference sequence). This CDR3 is CASHYNRVSGANVLTF. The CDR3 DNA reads TGTGCCAGCCATTACAACAGGGTTTCTGGGGCCAACGTCCTGACTTTC.

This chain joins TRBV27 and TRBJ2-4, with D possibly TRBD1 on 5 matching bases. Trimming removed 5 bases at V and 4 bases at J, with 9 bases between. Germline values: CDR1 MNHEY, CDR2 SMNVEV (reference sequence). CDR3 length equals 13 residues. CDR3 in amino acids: CASSLNRKNIQYF. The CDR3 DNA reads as TGTGCCAGCAGTCTCAACAGGAAAAACATTCAGTACTTC.

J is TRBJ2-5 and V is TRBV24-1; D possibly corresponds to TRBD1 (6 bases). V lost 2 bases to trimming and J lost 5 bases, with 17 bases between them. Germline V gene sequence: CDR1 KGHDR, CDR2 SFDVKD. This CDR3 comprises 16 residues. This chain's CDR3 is CATSDSTGTEEETQYF. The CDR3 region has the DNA TGTGCCACCAGTGATTCAACAGGGACCGAGGAGGAGACCCAGTACTTC.

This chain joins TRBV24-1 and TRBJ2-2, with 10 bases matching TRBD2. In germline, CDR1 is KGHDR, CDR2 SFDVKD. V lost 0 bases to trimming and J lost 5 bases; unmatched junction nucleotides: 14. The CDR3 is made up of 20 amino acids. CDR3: CATSDLRASGTSVWTGELFF. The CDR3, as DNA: TGTGCCACCAGTGATTTGAGGGCCTCCGGGACTAGCGTCTGGACCGGGGAGCTGTTTTTT.